Presented here are 18 T cell receptor beta chains from one specimen sequenced in a study of control samples from healthy donors and cancer patients. Produced via immunoSEQ multiplex PCR; TCRdb's table is partial and in-frame only. The sample records about 120,000 clones, over 90% being singletons. The specimen sequenced was blood. The receptor source for this set is a man aged 25-40 years in good health.

J is TRBJ2-6 and V is TRBV24-1; 7 positions match TRBD1. J was trimmed by 2 bases and V by 4 bases; bases with no gene match: 4. The CDR3 extends over 16 amino acids. Germline V gene lookup returns CDR1 KGHDR and CDR2 SFDVKD. The CDR3 is CATSDNDRAGANVLTF. For the CDR3, the DNA is TGTGCCACCAGTGACAATGACAGGGCTGGGGCCAACGTCCTGACTTTC.

Here the CDR3 reads CASSLDNFQETQYF. For the CDR3, the DNA is TGTGCCAGCAGCCTGGACAACTTCCAAGAGACCCAGTACTTC. The V and J genes are TRBV5-4 and TRBJ2-5; tentatively, D is TRBD1 (5 bases). Trimming left V 4 bases short and J 1 base short, with 11 bases between. Germline values: CDR1 SGHNT, CDR2 YYREEE (reference sequence). This CDR3 is 14 amino acids long.

The genes are TRBV7-6 and TRBJ2-2; TRBD1 matches 10 bases. The CDR3 contains 14 residues. With 7 bases clipped from V and 4 bases from J, the junction kept 3 bases outside the gene matches. Germline assignment: CDR1 SGHVS and CDR2 FNYEAQ. The CDR3 DNA reads TGTGCCAGCATGACAGGGGGCATCACCGGGGAGCTGTTTTTT. This translates into CASMTGGITGELFF.

V gene TRBV19 combines with J gene TRBJ2-5; maybe TRBD1 (6 bases). Germline V gene data show CDR1 as LNHDA and CDR2 as SQIVND (reference sequence). Trimming took 3 bases from V and 2 from J, leaving 10 bases between them. The CDR3 consists of 14 residues. CDR3 in DNA: TGTGCCAGTAGTATGGATCAGGGGCAAGAGACCCAGTACTTC. This encodes CASSMDQGQETQYF.

This clone was counted once. This rearrangement joins TRBV7-9 to TRBJ1-6; 8 bases match TRBD1. This CDR3 has 19 residues. Germline V gives CDR1 SEHNR, CDR2 FQNEAQ (reference sequence). J lost 5 bases, V lost 5 bases, and 17 bases had no gene match. The CDR3, as DNA: TGTGCCAGCAGCCAAGGACAGGGAACCCTCCTGGCGGATAATTCACCCCTCCACTTT. It codes for CASSQGQGTLLADNSPLHF.

The chain combines TRBV28 with TRBJ2-1, with TRBD2 identical over 10 bases. Germline loops: CDR1 MDHEN, CDR2 SYDVKM. J gave up 12 bases and V 7 bases, and 15 bases lay outside the gene matches. This CDR3 is 15 amino acids long. The CDR3 nucleotides are TGTGCCAGCACCCAGAGCGGGGGGGCCGGTTCGATGCAGTTCTTC. As protein: CASTQSGGAGSMQFF.

The rearrangement uses TRBV14 and TRBJ2-5, with 9 bases that match TRBD1. The CDR3 covers 14 residues. V gave up 3 bases and J gave up 4 bases; unmatched junction bases: 3. Looked up from germline, CDR1 is SGHDN and CDR2 is FVKESK. The CDR3 is CASSQNRGRETQYF. The CDR3 bases are TGTGCCAGCAGCCAGAACAGGGGGCGAGAGACCCAGTACTTC.

The chain links TRBV29-1 to TRBJ1-3; 7 bases agree with TRBD1. Trimming removed 0 bases from V and 1 base from J; junction bases left unmatched: 9. CDR1 and CDR2 from the germline V gene are SQVTM and ANQGSEA. The CDR3 totals 17 residues. The CDR3 loop reads CSVEDPRDSFSGNTIYF. DNA for the CDR3: TGCAGCGTTGAAGATCCTCGGGACAGCTTTTCTGGAAACACCATATATTTT.

The gene calls are TRBV28 and TRBJ2-7, with D hard to call. The ends were cut back, 4 bases at V and 2 bases at J, with 12 bases in the middle. This CDR3 has 14 residues. Germline V gene lookup returns CDR1 MDHEN and CDR2 SYDVKM. CDR3 sequence (DNA): TGTGCCAGCAGTTCCGTCCGGGCGGCCTACGAGCAGTACTTC. Translation gives CASSSVRAAYEQYF. Full variable domain (outside the CDR3, taken from reference TRBV28 and TRBJ2-7): DVKVTQSSRYLVKRTGEKVFLECVQDMDHENMFWYRQDPGLGLRLIYFSYDVKMKEKGDIPEGYSVSREKKERFSLILESASTNQTSMYLCASSSVRAAYEQYFGPGTRLTVT.

As regards this clone: One junction end disagrees with the germline gene, perhaps due to a read error. The chain recombines TRBV10-3 with TRBJ1-2; D not certain. This CDR3 has 12 residues. Per germline, CDR1 ENHRY and CDR2 SYGVKD. CDR3 DNA sequence: TGTGCCATCAGTGAAGGACCGGAAGAACCAGTATTC. Protein sequence: CAISEGPEEPVF.

The chain couples TRBV5-1 to TRBJ2-2; unclear D gene. Germline-derived CDR1 and CDR2 are SGHRS and YFSETQ. V dropped 4 bases and J dropped 4 bases, with 8 bases sitting between them. This CDR3 region has 13 residues. The CDR3 is CASSTSLTGELFF. CDR3 nucleotides: TGCGCCAGCAGCACCTCGCTCACCGGGGAGCTGTTTTTT.

This clone occurred once. The V and J genes are TRBV2 and TRBJ2-6; 12 bases agree with TRBD2. The CDR3 extends over 17 amino acids. After removal of 5 bases from V and 4 bases from J, the junction contained 6 bases not matched to a gene. Germline V gene data show CDR1 as SNHLY and CDR2 as FYNNEI. The CDR3 reads CASSPGLAGTGANVLTF. The CDR3 DNA sequence: TGTGCCAGCAGTCCTGGACTAGCGGGGACGGGGGCCAACGTCCTGACTTTC.

A remark on this clone: The identical CDR3 is also encoded by other nucleotide sequences in the sample. V is TRBV7-3 and J is TRBJ1-1; no definite D call. Trimming shortened V by 2 bases and J by 1 base, and 8 bases separated the two germline ends. CDR3 length: 14 amino acids. From germline, CDR1 is SGHTA and CDR2 FQGTGA. Here the CDR3 reads CASSLGQANTEAFF. In DNA form, the CDR3 reads TGTGCCAGCAGCTTAGGTCAGGCGAACACTGAAGCTTTCTTT.

The V and J genes are TRBV19 and TRBJ1-5; the match to TRBD1 covers 8 bases. The CDR3 totals 17 residues. J was trimmed by 4 bases and V by 2 bases; bases with no gene match: 10. Germline V gene sequence: CDR1 LNHDA, CDR2 SQIVND (reference sequence). CDR3 loop: CASSIIFGTGPNQPQHF. CDR3 in DNA: TGTGCCAGTAGTATAATTTTCGGGACAGGACCAAATCAGCCCCAGCATTTT.

The V and J genes are TRBV24-1 and TRBJ2-2; D gene uncertain. Between the trimmed V and J ends, which lost 2 bases and 5 bases, there was a span of 5 bases. The CDR3 runs 13 residues. Germline lookup yields CDR1 KGHDR and CDR2 SFDVKD. The CDR3 sequence: CATSDSMTGELFF. The CDR3 DNA follows: TGTGCCACCAGTGATTCCATGACCGGGGAGCTGTTTTTT.

This chain's CDR3 is CASSVAAGGLTDTQYF. For the CDR3, the DNA is TGTGCCAGCAGCGTAGCGGCGGGGGGGCTAACAGATACGCAGTATTTT. This chain uses TRBV9 with TRBJ2-3, with TRBD2 matching over 9 bases. The trim removed 0 bases at V and 3 bases at J, leaving 5 bases unmatched. CDR1 SGDLS and CDR2 YYNGEE come from the germline V gene. The CDR3 contains 16 residues.

V gene TRBV4-2 combines with J gene TRBJ2-3; 9 nucleotides align to TRBD2. CDR1 LGHNA and CDR2 YNFKEQ come from the germline V gene. This CDR3 contains 16 residues. The V and J ends lost 3 bases and 2 bases, in that order; junction bases with no gene match: 6. Here the CDR3 DNA reads TGTGCCAGCAGCCAGGGCGGGGGGGCAAACACAGATACGCAGTATTTT. Translated, it gives CASSQGGGANTDTQYF.

The chain has TRBV5-6 and TRBJ2-1, with D hard to call. V lost 3 bases, J lost 7 bases, and 20 bases lay in between. From germline, CDR1 is SGHDT and CDR2 YYEEEE. CDR3 size: 16 residues. CDR3 sequence (DNA): TGTGCCAGCAGCTCCGAGACAAATTGGGTTGTTAATGAGCAGTTCTTC. This encodes CASSSETNWVVNEQFF.